One and the same sample provided the 24 T cell receptor beta chains below, sequenced in a study of CD8 T cells in ankylosing spondylitis. Notes on the study in general: What seemed typical of ankylosing spondylitis blood was a TCR beta motif built from several highly homologous variants.

Their cognate antigens are unknown. A single record per CDR3 protein comes from TCRdb applying MiXCR to the 5' RACE reads. The table lists over 700,000 distinct CDR3 sequences, around 20% of them singletons. The sample taken for sequencing was blood, either unsorted or a sorted T cell fraction (not recorded which). The receptors were gathered from a male donor with ankylosing spondylitis.

V and J are TRBV21-1 and TRBJ2-7; TRBD2 reflects the table's D call only, with no check against the DNA. TRBV21-1 is a documented pseudogene. The CDR3 runs 14 residues. CDR3 protein: CASSSTRCLYEQYF. The CDR3 DNA reads TGTGCCAGTTCCTCCACACGTTGCCTTTACGAGCAGTACTTC.

This clonotype was detected many times. This chain uses TRBV5-5 with TRBJ2-2; D remains ambiguous. The ends were cut back, 0 bases at V and 8 bases at J, with 8 bases in the middle. Germline assignment: CDR1 SGHKS and CDR2 YYEKEE (reference sequence). This CDR3 region has 13 residues. CDR3 in DNA: TGTGCCAGCAGCTTGGAAACAGCTGGGGAGCTGTTTTTT. Residues: CASSLETAGELFF.

V and J are TRBV14 and TRBJ1-6; a weak D match, TRBD1 (5 bases). This CDR3 spans 19 amino acids. The germline gives CDR1 SGHDN, CDR2 FVKESK. Trimming removed 0 bases from V and 6 bases from J, with 21 bases in between. This CDR3 reads CASSQERGPGGGGNSPLHF. The CDR3 nucleotides are TGTGCCAGCAGCCAAGAAAGAGGACCTGGGGGGGGTGGTAATTCACCCCTCCACTTT.

The chain employs TRBV6-2 or TRBV6-3 and TRBJ2-3; 15 nucleotides match TRBD2. There are 21 residues in the CDR3. J lost 6 bases, V lost 6 bases, and 22 bases had no gene match. CDR1 MNHEY and CDR2 SVGEGT come from the germline V gene. The CDR3 is CASSTVGGGLAGGHVSDTQYF. In DNA form, the CDR3 reads TGTGCCAGCAGCACTGTGGGTGGGGGACTAGCGGGGGGCCACGTTAGCGATACGCAGTATTTT.

The chain employs TRBV5-1 and TRBJ2-1, with D tentatively TRBD2 (6 bases). Trimming took 2 bases from V and 0 from J, leaving 15 bases between them. The CDR3 is made up of 17 amino acids. CDR1 is SGHRS and CDR2 is YFSETQ in the germline V gene. In DNA form, the CDR3 reads TGCGCCAGCAGCTTCAGCAGGGCGGGGAGCTCCTACAATGAGCAGTTCTTC. Protein product: CASSFSRAGSSYNEQFF.

The rearrangement links TRBV14 to TRBJ1-4; D unresolved. The V and J ends lost 0 bases and 7 bases respectively, with 15 bases between them. Per the germline V gene, CDR1 is SGHDN and CDR2 is FVKESK. This CDR3 has 16 residues. The chain's CDR3 is CASSQETGTIGEKLFF. The CDR3 nucleotides are TGTGCCAGCAGCCAAGAGACGGGAACGATAGGTGAAAAACTGTTTTTT.

This clonotype has ten or more counts. The chain employs TRBV12-3 or TRBV12-4 and TRBJ1-4; D unresolved. V was clipped by 2 bases and J by 8 bases, with 15 bases between them. CDR3 size: 15 residues. CDR3 sequence: CASSLSSGNREKLFF. CDR3 nucleotide sequence: TGTGCCAGCAGTTTATCATCCGGGAACCGCGAAAAACTGTTTTTT.

The chain is built from TRBV12-3 or TRBV12-4 and TRBJ2-7; D perhaps matches TRBD1 (5 bases). The CDR3 covers 16 residues. The V gene lost 1 base and the J gene lost 6 bases, with 19 bases spanning the gap. The CDR3 reads CASSLGRTLRGFEQYF. CDR3 in DNA: TGTGCCAGCAGTTTAGGCCGGACGCTTAGGGGCTTCGAGCAGTACTTC.

This clonotype was seen many times. The rearrangement links TRBV12-3 or TRBV12-4 to TRBJ2-7; a possible D gene is TRBD1 (6 bases). Between the trimmed V and J ends, which lost 5 bases and 3 bases, there was a span of 8 bases. This CDR3 spans 12 amino acids. DNA of the CDR3: TGTGCCAGCAGTACGGACAGCTACGAGCAGTACTTC. Translation gives CASSTDSYEQYF.

This clonotype has just a few counts. Here the CDR3 DNA reads TGTGCCATCAGTGAGGACATGTACAATGAGCAGTTCTTC. This sequence encodes CAISEDMYNEQFF. This chain uses TRBV10-3 with TRBJ2-1; D unclear. Trimming pared 2 bases from V and 4 bases from J, leaving 6 bases between. Germline values: CDR1 ENHRY, CDR2 SYGVKD. The CDR3 consists of 13 residues.

The CDR3 sequence: CASSLVLVQYF. CDR3 coding DNA: TGTGCCAGCAGTTTAGTACTGGTGCAGTACTTC. The chain is built from TRBV12-3 or TRBV12-4 and TRBJ2-7, with D unresolved. The V end lost 1 base, the J end lost 9 bases, and 7 bases lay between the germline ends. The CDR3 length is 11 residues.

This chain links TRBV20-1 with TRBJ2-3; TRBD2 matches at 7 bases. CDR1 and CDR2 from the germline V gene are DFQATT and SNEGSKA (reference sequence). After removal of 4 bases from V and 8 bases from J, the junction contained 15 bases not matched to a gene. The CDR3 extends over 15 amino acids. CDR3 sequence: CSATWDLSPGGTQYF. The DNA of the CDR3 is TGCAGTGCTACCTGGGACTTGTCGCCGGGGGGTACGCAGTATTTT.

This clonotype turned up a few times. The chain has TRBV20-1 and TRBJ2-2, with 8 bases that match TRBD1. The junction had 4 bases not matched to a gene; V was cut back by 0 bases and J by 1 base. The CDR3 sequence is 16 residues long. The germline CDR1 and CDR2 sequences are DFQATT and SNEGSKA (reference sequence). The CDR3 spells CSARDAGTGNTGELFF. Here the CDR3 DNA reads TGCAGTGCTAGAGATGCCGGGACAGGGAACACCGGGGAGCTGTTTTTT.

The chain is built from TRBV11-2 and TRBJ1-2, with D unresolved. The CDR3 length is 16 residues. Trimming left V 3 bases short and J 1 base short, with 15 bases between. Germline V gene lookup returns CDR1 SGHAT and CDR2 FQNNGV. The CDR3 loop is CASSFPLGSFNYGYTF. In DNA, the CDR3 is TGTGCCAGCAGCTTCCCGTTAGGGAGCTTTAACTATGGCTACACCTTC.

The table lists this clonotype with a few counts. The CDR3 here is CASSTGSGQGLLAGVGYTF. The CDR3 bases are TGCGCCAGCAGCACGGGCTCGGGACAGGGTTTGTTAGCCGGAGTAGGCTACACCTTC. J is TRBJ1-2 and V is TRBV5-1; TRBD1 aligns across 9 bases. This CDR3 comprises 19 residues. The junction had 24 bases not matched to a gene; V was cut back by 4 bases and J by 8 bases. Germline V gene sequence: CDR1 SGHRS, CDR2 YFSETQ.

The genes are TRBV24-1 and TRBJ2-1; 8 bases agree with TRBD1. This CDR3 has 13 residues. Unmatched junction bases numbered 4, after V lost 3 bases and J lost 10 bases. Germline V gives CDR1 KGHDR, CDR2 SFDVKD. CDR3 sequence: CATSDPGGREQFF. Here the CDR3 DNA reads TGTGCCACCAGTGATCCAGGGGGCAGGGAGCAGTTCTTC.

This clonotype was counted a few times. The rearrangement uses TRBV27 and TRBJ2-7; D unresolved. The CDR3 is 14 residues long. The V and J ends lost 7 bases and 0 bases respectively, with 13 bases between them. Looked up from germline, CDR1 is MNHEY and CDR2 is SMNVEV (reference sequence). The CDR3 is CASTEDPSSYEQYF. In DNA form, the CDR3 reads TGTGCCAGCACCGAGGACCCGAGCTCCTACGAGCAGTACTTC.

J is TRBJ1-1 and V is TRBV27, with 7 bases fitting TRBD1. This CDR3 has 14 amino acids. From germline, CDR1 is MNHEY and CDR2 SMNVEV (reference sequence). V gave up 3 bases and J gave up 10 bases; unmatched junction bases: 11. CDR3 sequence reads: CASSFQGEAMTAFF. The CDR3 DNA reads as TGTGCCAGCAGTTTTCAGGGGGAGGCTATGACAGCTTTCTTT.

This clonotype was seen more than once but under ten times. J is TRBJ2-2 and V is TRBV9; 12 bases fit TRBD2. The germline V gene has CDR1 SGDLS and CDR2 YYNGEE. The CDR3 has 16 residues. V lost 4 bases to trimming and J lost 6 bases; unmatched junction nucleotides: 7. For the CDR3, the DNA is TGTGCCAGCAGCCCGAGGGGACTAGCGGGCGCCGGGGAGCTGTTTTTT. As protein: CASSPRGLAGAGELFF.

This sequence joins TRBV20-1 and TRBJ2-1; 7 bases are a match to TRBD2. The CDR3 is made up of 14 amino acids. Trimming removed 2 bases from V and 6 bases from J; junction bases left unmatched: 7. Germline CDR1 reads DFQATT; CDR2 reads SNEGSKA (reference sequence). CDR3 sequence: CSARRSSGSNEQFF. The DNA of the CDR3 is TGCAGTGCTAGAAGAAGTAGCGGGTCCAATGAGCAGTTCTTC.

There are a few counts of this clonotype. The CDR3 sequence is CASSFLQGSYEQYF. The CDR3 nucleotides read TGCGCCAGCAGCTTCTTACAGGGTAGCTACGAGCAGTACTTC. The chain links TRBV5-1 to TRBJ2-7, with a weak D call TRBD1 (6 bases). The CDR3 has 14 residues. V lost 2 bases to trimming and J lost 3 bases, with 12 bases between them. The germline V gene has CDR1 SGHRS and CDR2 YFSETQ.

A few counts support this clonotype. CDR3 nucleotides: TGTGCCAGCAGTGAGGGGGTGGTCAACACTGAAGCTTTCTTT. Translated, it gives CASSEGVVNTEAFF. The chain is built from TRBV6-1 and TRBJ1-1; TRBD1 might be the D (5 bases). The CDR3 spans 14 residues. In germline, CDR1 is MNHNS, CDR2 SASEGT. Trimming shortened V by 3 bases and J by 2 bases, and 10 bases separated the two germline ends.

For the CDR3, the DNA is TGCAGTGAGTCTGAACGTCAAGAGACCCAGTACTTC. Its translation is CSESERQETQYF. The V call is TRBV20-1, the J call TRBJ2-5; D is undetermined. Germline V CDR1 and CDR2: DFQATT, SNEGSKA (reference sequence). V lost 7 bases and J 2 bases, leaving 11 bases between the germline ends. CDR3 length equals 12 residues.

This clonotype appeared a few times. The J gene is TRBJ1-1, the V gene TRBV4-1; D possibly corresponds to TRBD1 (5 bases). This CDR3 contains 15 residues. Germline CDR1 MGHRA, CDR2 YSYEKL. The ends were cut back, 1 base at V and 6 bases at J, with 15 bases in the middle. The CDR3 is CASSQVDGGVAEAFF. The CDR3 bases are TGCGCCAGCAGCCAAGTGGACGGGGGGGTAGCTGAAGCTTTCTTT.